This T cell receptor (beta chain) derives from a study of identical twins listed by TCRdb under 2016. Concerning the study at large: To test whether fetal clonotypes persist, the study used deep sequencing on TCR alpha and beta repertoires from monozygotic twins, unrelated adults of various ages, and cord blood. Replicate twin experiments were performed at different times using different library preparation protocols to rule out contamination.

Paper-wide results and their limitations: Conclusions relied on cross-sectional statistical analysis, since the same donors could not be followed over many years. Out-of-frame TCR alpha sequences shared between twins showed an excess of low generation-probability sequences compared with coincidental sharing between unrelated individuals. In monozygotic twins, recombination models systematically underestimated out-of-frame TCR alpha sharing, but the models matched the sharing seen between unrelated individuals. Zero-insertion analyses could be partly confounded by invariant T cells such as MAIT and iNKT, though diverse VJ usage argued against such confounding for most clonotypes. Excess twin sharing in beta out-of-frame sequences was weaker because fewer shared sequences lowered the signal-to-noise ratio. Fewer insertions were carried by abundant cord blood beta clonotypes, a similar but weaker trend appeared in young adult naive repertoires, and no such trend appeared in memory repertoires.

Library preparation used 5' RACE. Sequencing took place on an Illumina HiSeq 2000. A universal primer binding site was added through template switching, and the final cDNA carried a unique molecular identifier so that TCR cDNA molecules could be counted accurately. Specific primers in the conserved constant-segment region were used to synthesize first-strand cDNA for the TCR alpha and beta chains. To control for contamination, each cDNA library was double barcoded with a SMART-Mk sample barcode plus Illumina barcodes. TruSeq adapter sequences along with Illumina sample barcodes were introduced in two successive PCR steps. The TCR alpha and beta cDNA libraries were sequenced on the Illumina HiSeq platform using custom primers. Turning to the authors' computational methods: Raw reads were processed with MiGEC to extract unique molecular identifiers, and MiXCR was used to determine CDR3 positions. For each individual, recombination models were inferred using an EM algorithm with the repgenHMM and IGoR tools. The analysis of shared clonotypes was done with the tcR package in R, with sharing normalized by the product of cloneset sizes. To study raw recombination free of thymic and clonal selection effects, out-of-frame nonproductive sequences were analyzed. Using fastp trimming at Q25 and MiXCR clonotype assembly, TCRdb reanalyzed the public sequencing data and kept in-frame beta chains. Records with the same CDR3 protein are collapsed into one entry carrying the most frequent genes and DNA. The V and J calls and clone size are TCRdb's, not the authors'. Recorded for this sample are about 220,000 distinct CDR3 sequences; less than 8% of them occurred a single time. Of the sample, around 2.1% falls within the top ten clones.

Every donor was a healthy Caucasian. Three pairs of female monozygotic twins, all aged roughly 18 to 29 years, were included in the twin cohort. Miltenyi CD45RO+ enrichment and human naive T-cell isolation kits were used to isolate memory (CD45RO+) and naive T cells from PBMC. This clonotype was found many times. Its target antigen remains unknown. No much larger clone exists at a distance of one base, and base qualities are not known. The CDR3 spans 14 residues, from the cysteine through the phenylalanine. Only CDR3 DNA remains: 42 bases, in frame from the first base. From V the trimming removes 3 bases and from J it removes 6 bases, while the gene matches leave 5 bases of the junction unaccounted for. CDR1 is given as SGDLS and CDR2 as YYNGEE, both from the germline V gene. The same data also contributed to another study, on yellow fever vaccine responses in identical twins. The second publication reports: According to the authors, in identical twins the way T cells responded to vaccination appeared partly convergent and partly personalized. The study precisely tracked vaccine-responding T cell clones in identical twins.

The V and J segments used are TRBV9 and TRBJ2-1; the junction holds 8 bases that match TRBD2. The specimen was memory (CD45RO+) T cells sorted from blood. Interpreted using the paper, the cell subset or site label stands for: CD45RO+ enriched T cells. The TCR sequence derives from a woman younger than 30 in good health. The nucleotide sequence reads TGTGCCAGCAGCGCCAGCGGGAGTAGCAATGAGCAGTTCTTC. This encodes CASSASGSSNEQFF.